These T cell receptor beta chains were read from a single sample in a study of cytomegalovirus exposure and HLA in healthy donors. This table comes from immunoSEQ multiplex PCR, and its TCRdb copy is limited to in-frame clones, with some not included. The table shows approximately 210,000 clones, with about 79% occurring only once. Sequences were obtained from PBMCs. These receptors were taken from a male donor in good health and CMV-seronegative. The conserved cysteine and the conserved F or W are not part of the CDR3 here. A D gene is named only where the DNA matches it firmly.

v_call d_call cdr3_aa
TRBV6-5 . ASSKGQLNTEAF
TRBV11-2 TRBD1 ASSLTGTGVPTEQF
TRBV15 TRBD2 ATSVPQRGPYNEQF
TRBV27 . ASNAGTLNTGELF
TRBV27 . ASGSPYEQY
TRBV19 TRBD1 ASGRTGAS
TRBV27 TRBD1 ASSMGTGGSNTGELF
TRBV18 TRBD1 ASSLDRGANTEAF
TRBV2 . ASSDGGRSNYGYT
TRBV19 . ASSIRARSTEAF
TRBV2 . ASRIDQVLYT
TRBV7-2 . ASSSPYSSYNEQF
TRBV19 TRBD1 ASSPGGQTRDEQF
TRBV6-5 TRBD1 ASSDRDPSTEAF
TRBV5-4 . ASSLVGRSSYNEQF
TRBV19 TRBD1 ASSTTGDGGYT
TRBV19 TRBD1 ASSEGTENQPQH
TRBV6-4 . ASSDMAGFSYNEQF
TRBV6-6 . ASNNGGVMETQY
TRBV10-3 . AISRENEQF
TRBV28 . ASSLAPQH
TRBV28 . ASSLSGQTPRAF
TRBV7-2 . ASSLEYGDTSYGYT
TRBV6-1 TRBD2 AIGTSGRTYNEQF
TRBV27 TRBD1 ASARTGGDSPLH
TRBV28 . ASSFRPGNIDGYT
TRBV28 . ASSFRFSKRRTDTQY
TRBV29-1 TRBD2 SVGLAGTDTQY
TRBV28 . ASSPIGYGYT
TRBV7-8 . ASSSTGQETQY
TRBV7-9 TRBD2 ASRASPGLAGRSDTQY
TRBV4-3 TRBD1 ASSRRSSGGLNEKLF
TRBV28 . ALLIAHGYT
TRBV23-1 TRBD1 ASSHSDRYISNQPQH
TRBV11-2 . ASSLGTVNEQY
TRBV5-4 TRBD2 ASSPAVWGGNEQF
TRBV7-8 TRBD2 ASSPGLGYEQY